The present entry profiles one TCR beta chain with its context. Antigen unknown. The record originates from a study of graft-versus-host responses after intestinal transplantation. Study information: Recipients received multivisceral, liver-intestinal, or isolated intestinal transplants. Induction with anti-thymocyte globulin, then tacrolimus and steroids for around three years, was given to all recipients.

Study observations and caveats: With peak circulating GvH clone levels came an association with early post-transplant HvG declines.

Measured with immunoSEQ multiplex PCR; TCRdb has only the in-frame clones, and not every one. The sample lists nearly 90,000 clones, over 80% occurring once. The CDR3 is made up of 12 amino acids. Germline CDR1 is WSHSY and CDR2 is SAAADI. V was cut by 4 bases and J by 8 bases, with 9 bases left in between. This chain links TRBV10-2 with TRBJ2-1; no firm D call. This sample comprised unstimulated CD8+ T cells sorted from spleen or lymph node cells, obtained before intestinal transplant. The sequence was obtained from a human donor who received an intestinal transplant. CDR3 sequence reads: CASSVGPDEQFF. The CDR3 DNA reads TGCGCCAGCAGTGTAGGGCCAGATGAGCAGTTCTTC.